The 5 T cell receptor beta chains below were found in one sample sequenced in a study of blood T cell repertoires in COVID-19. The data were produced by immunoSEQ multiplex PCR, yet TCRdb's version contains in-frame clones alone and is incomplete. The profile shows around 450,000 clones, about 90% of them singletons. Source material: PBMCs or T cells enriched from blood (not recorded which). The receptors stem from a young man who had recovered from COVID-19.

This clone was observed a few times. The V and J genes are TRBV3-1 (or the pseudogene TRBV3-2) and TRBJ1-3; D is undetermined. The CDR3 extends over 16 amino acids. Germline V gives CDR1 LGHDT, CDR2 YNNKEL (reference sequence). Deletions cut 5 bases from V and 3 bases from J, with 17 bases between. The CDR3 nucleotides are TGTGCCAGCAGCACGAACCCAAGACTGGTTGGAAACACCATATATTTT. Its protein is CASSTNPRLVGNTIYF.

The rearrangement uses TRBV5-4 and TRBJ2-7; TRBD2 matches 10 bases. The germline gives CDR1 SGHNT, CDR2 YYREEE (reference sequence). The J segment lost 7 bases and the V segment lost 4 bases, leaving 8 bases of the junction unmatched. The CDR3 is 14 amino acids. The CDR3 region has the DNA TGTGCCAGCAGCCTAAAGCGGGAGGGCCGGGAGCAGTACTTC. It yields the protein CASSLKREGREQYF.

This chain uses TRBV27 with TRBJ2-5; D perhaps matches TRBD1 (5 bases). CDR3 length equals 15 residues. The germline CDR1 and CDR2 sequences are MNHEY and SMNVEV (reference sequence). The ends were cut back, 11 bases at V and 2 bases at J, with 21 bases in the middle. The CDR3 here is CASGRRRVTQETQYF. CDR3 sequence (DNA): TGTGCCTCTGGGCGGCGCAGGGTCACACAAGAGACCCAGTACTTC.

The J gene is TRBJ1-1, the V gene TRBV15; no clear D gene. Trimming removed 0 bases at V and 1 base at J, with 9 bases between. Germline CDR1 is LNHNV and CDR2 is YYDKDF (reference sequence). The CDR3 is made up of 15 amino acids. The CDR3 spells CATSRDLGPNTEAFF. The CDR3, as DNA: TGTGCCACCAGCAGAGATCTCGGTCCGAACACTGAAGCTTTCTTT.

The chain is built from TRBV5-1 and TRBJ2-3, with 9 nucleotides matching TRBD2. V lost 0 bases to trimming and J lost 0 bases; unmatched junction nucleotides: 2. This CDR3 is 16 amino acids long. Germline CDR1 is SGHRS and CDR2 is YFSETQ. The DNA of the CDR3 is TGCGCCAGCAGCTTGGGGGGGACTAGCAGCACAGATACGCAGTATTTT. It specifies CASSLGGTSSTDTQYF.